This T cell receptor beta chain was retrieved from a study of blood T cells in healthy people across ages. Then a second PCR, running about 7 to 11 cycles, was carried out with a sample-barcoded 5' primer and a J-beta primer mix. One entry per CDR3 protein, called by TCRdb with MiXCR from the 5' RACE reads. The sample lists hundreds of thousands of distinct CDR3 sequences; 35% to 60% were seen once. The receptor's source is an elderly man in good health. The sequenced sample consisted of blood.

CDR3 amino acids: CASSLGGGGLAKETQYF. In nucleotides, the CDR3 is TGTGCCAGCAGCTTAGGTGGGGGTGGTCTAGCCAAAGAGACCCAGTACTTC. J is TRBJ2-5 and V is TRBV7-2; D could derive from TRBD1 or TRBD2 (5 bases each). Trimming removed 1 base at V and 3 bases at J, with 18 bases between. This CDR3 is built from 17 residues. Germline V gene sequence: CDR1 SGHTA, CDR2 FQGNSA.